What follows are 26 T cell receptor beta chains derived from one specimen sequenced in a study of regulatory T cells. Antigen specificity for these receptors is unknown. Study results and caveats: Hydrophobic residues at CDR3 positions 6 and 7 were enriched in conventional CD4+ T cells of CD3G-deficient patients.

Primers: 52 TRBV forward and 13 TRBJ reverse. Repertoires were generated with immunoSEQ multiplex PCR, while TCRdb's copy carries only in-frame clones and drops some. The data contain approximately 40,000 clones, approximately 89% of them singletons. What was sequenced was conventional CD4+ T cells sorted from blood. These receptors were obtained from a person aged 18-30 years with CD3G deficiency.

The chain couples TRBV28 to TRBJ2-2; D tentatively fits TRBD1 or TRBD2 (5 bases each). The V end lost 5 bases, the J end lost 6 bases, and 13 bases lay between the germline ends. The length of the CDR3 is 14 residues. The V gene's germline CDR1 is MDHEN and CDR2 SYDVKM. The CDR3 sequence is CASSLGARAGELFF. The CDR3 DNA sequence: TGTGCCAGCAGTCTCGGGGCGCGGGCCGGGGAGCTGTTTTTT.

The J gene is TRBJ2-7, the V gene TRBV7-8; D gene unclear. The CDR3 totals 12 residues. The V gene lost 3 bases and the J gene lost 3 bases, with 6 bases spanning the gap. In germline, CDR1 is SGHVS, CDR2 FQNEAQ. The CDR3 loop is CASSLTGYEQYF. The CDR3 region has the DNA TGTGCCAGCAGCTTGACCGGCTACGAGCAGTACTTC.

The chain is built from TRBV5-1 and TRBJ1-2; D is unclear. Germline V gene lookup returns CDR1 SGHRS and CDR2 YFSETQ. Trimming took off 5 bases at V and 6 bases at J, with 14 bases between the two ends. The CDR3 has 13 residues. The DNA of the CDR3 is TGCGCCAGCAGAAGCAGCCCCGGGGATGGCTACACCTTC. Translating gives CASRSSPGDGYTF.

The J gene is TRBJ2-5, the V gene TRBV28; 8 bases line up with TRBD1. The CDR3 runs to 15 residues. CDR1 MDHEN and CDR2 SYDVKM come from the germline V gene. Unmatched junction bases numbered 3, after V lost 2 bases and J lost 1 base. This CDR3 is CASSLGTGFQETQYF. The CDR3, as DNA: TGTGCCAGCAGTTTAGGGACAGGTTTCCAAGAGACCCAGTACTTC.

CDR3 DNA: TGTGCCAGCAGCTTAGAGGCTAGCGGGGGGGCAAGTGAGCAGTTCTTC. It codes for CASSLEASGGASEQFF. The rearrangement uses TRBV7-9 and TRBJ2-1, with 12 bases aligning to TRBD2. The CDR3 consists of 16 residues. CDR1 SEHNR and CDR2 FQNEAQ come from the germline V gene (reference sequence). Trimming cost V 1 base and J 9 bases; bases outside gene matches: 7. Together with reference TRBV7-9 and TRBJ2-1, the CDR3 gives the full variable domain: DTGVSQNPRHKITKRGQNVTFRCDPISEHNRLYWYRQTLGQGPEFLTYFQNEAQLEKSRLLSDRFSAERPKGSFSTLEIQRTEQGDSAMYLCASSLEASGGASEQFFGPGTRLTVL.

The CDR3, as DNA: TGTGCCAGCAGCCTCTCGGGTGGGGAGCAGTACTTC. Its translation: CASSLSGGEQYF. The chain recombines TRBV28 with TRBJ2-7; no definite D call. Between the trimmed V and J ends, which lost 6 bases and 7 bases, there was a span of 13 bases. In germline, CDR1 is MDHEN, CDR2 SYDVKM. CDR3 length equals 12 residues.

In this sample, this clone turned up once. V gene TRBV19 combines with J gene TRBJ2-2; 8 bases map to TRBD1. This CDR3 is 14 amino acids long. The germline V gene encodes CDR1 LNHDA and CDR2 SQIVND (reference sequence). Germline trimming cut 8 bases from V and 4 bases from J; bases unmatched to any gene: 6. This CDR3 reads CASQHTGGTGELFF. The CDR3 nucleotides read TGTGCCAGTCAACACACAGGGGGCACCGGGGAGCTGTTTTTT.

J is TRBJ2-2 and V is TRBV19, with 7 bases lining up with TRBD2. The CDR3 consists of 16 residues. Germline V lookup: CDR1 LNHDA, CDR2 SQIVND (reference sequence). After removal of 5 bases from V and 4 bases from J, the junction contained 10 bases not matched to a gene. The CDR3 spells CASSPPGRSGTGELFF. The CDR3 DNA reads as TGTGCCAGTAGTCCTCCCGGGAGGTCGGGCACCGGGGAGCTGTTTTTT. Filled out from reference TRBV19 and TRBJ2-2, the complete variable domain reads DGGITQSPKYLFRKEGQNVTLSCEQNLNHDAMYWYRQDPGQGLRLIYYSQIVNDFQKGDIAEGYSVSREKKESFPLTVTSAQKNPTAFYLCASSPPGRSGTGELFFGEGSRLTVL.

V is TRBV28 and J is TRBJ1-1, with a possible D match to TRBD1 (5 bases). CDR1 and CDR2 from the germline V gene are MDHEN and SYDVKM. V dropped 2 bases and J dropped 5 bases, with 12 bases sitting between them. The CDR3 runs to 14 residues. The CDR3 reads CASSLGGRSTEAFF. CDR3 coding DNA: TGTGCCAGCAGTTTAGGGGGTAGGTCGACTGAAGCTTTCTTT.

This chain uses TRBV19 with TRBJ2-6; 10 positions agree with TRBD2. The ends lost 4 bases at V and 3 bases at J; junction bases unmatched: 3. The CDR3 sequence is 16 residues long. Germline assignment: CDR1 LNHDA and CDR2 SQIVND (reference sequence). CDR3 residues: CASSTLAGDGANVLTF. The CDR3 DNA reads TGTGCCAGTAGTACCCTAGCGGGGGATGGGGCCAACGTCCTGACTTTC.

This sequence joins TRBV19 and TRBJ1-5; 9 nucleotides match TRBD1. J lost 7 bases, V lost 5 bases, and 6 bases had no gene match. This CDR3 comprises 14 residues. Looked up from germline, CDR1 is LNHDA and CDR2 is SQIVND (reference sequence). CDR3 DNA: TGTGCCAGTAGTTCGACAGGGGGAAGACAGCCCCAGCATTTT. Translating it yields CASSSTGGRQPQHF.

This clone was seen a single time. The rearrangement joins TRBV20-1 to TRBJ2-3; D unclear. Germline V gives CDR1 DFQATT, CDR2 SNEGSKA (reference sequence). The CDR3 length is 11 residues. Trimming stripped 2 bases from V and 4 bases from J, with 4 bases between. The CDR3 sequence: CSARFADTQYF. CDR3 bases: TGCAGTGCTAGATTCGCAGATACGCAGTATTTT.

V gene TRBV6-5 combines with J gene TRBJ1-4; unclear D gene. The length of the CDR3 is 13 residues. Trimming shortened V by 2 bases and J by 8 bases, and 9 bases separated the two germline ends. CDR1 and CDR2 (germline): MNHEY, SVGAGI. This chain's CDR3 is CASSYQIGEKLFF. CDR3 DNA sequence: TGTGCCAGCAGTTACCAGATAGGAGAAAAACTGTTTTTT.

The rearrangement links TRBV28 to TRBJ1-1, with D tentatively TRBD1 (6 bases). Deletions cut 6 bases from V and 1 base from J, with 9 bases between. Germline assignment: CDR1 MDHEN and CDR2 SYDVKM. The CDR3 has 13 amino acids. CDR3 residues: CASSRGGNTEAFF. As DNA, the CDR3 is TGTGCCAGCAGCCGAGGGGGGAACACTGAAGCTTTCTTT.

The chain joins TRBV7-9 to TRBJ2-1, with D possibly TRBD2 on 6 matching bases. The CDR3 totals 14 residues. V was trimmed by 0 bases and J by 4 bases, leaving 7 bases between them. The germline V gene has CDR1 SEHNR and CDR2 FQNEAQ (reference sequence). The CDR3 DNA reads TGTGCCAGCAGCTTAGCGGGGGGATACAATGAGCAGTTCTTC. As protein: CASSLAGGYNEQFF.

This chain joins TRBV7-8 and TRBJ2-5; no firm D call. Trimming stripped 5 bases from V and 4 bases from J, with 8 bases between. This CDR3 comprises 12 residues. The germline gives CDR1 SGHVS, CDR2 FQNEAQ. The CDR3, as DNA: TGTGCCAGCAGCCTAGGCCCAGAGACCCAGTACTTC. Encoded protein: CASSLGPETQYF.

The J gene is TRBJ2-1, the V gene TRBV28; D is possibly TRBD2 (6 bases). Germline CDR1 is MDHEN and CDR2 is SYDVKM. The CDR3 runs 14 residues. The V end lost 2 bases, the J end lost 9 bases, and 14 bases lay between the germline ends. The CDR3 sequence is CASSLGGTGGEQFF. DNA for the CDR3: TGTGCCAGCAGTTTAGGAGGGACCGGCGGTGAGCAGTTCTTC. Based on the CDR3 plus reference TRBV28 and TRBJ2-1, the full variable domain is DVKVTQSSRYLVKRTGEKVFLECVQDMDHENMFWYRQDPGLGLRLIYFSYDVKMKEKGDIPEGYSVSREKKERFSLILESASTNQTSMYLCASSLGGTGGEQFFGPGTRLTVL.

The chain is built from TRBV11-2 and TRBJ2-5; possibly TRBD1 for D (5 bases). V lost 1 base to trimming and J lost 4 bases, with 13 bases between them. From germline, CDR1 is SGHAT and CDR2 FQNNGV. The length of the CDR3 is 15 residues. The CDR3 nucleotides read TGTGCCAGCAGCTTAGGTAGGGGCAGGAGAGAGACCCAGTACTTC. This encodes CASSLGRGRRETQYF.

This chain uses TRBV28 with TRBJ2-1; 8 positions match TRBD1. Germline CDR1 reads MDHEN; CDR2 reads SYDVKM. V shed 5 bases and J 2 bases; nucleotides not matched to a gene: 11. This CDR3 region has 17 residues. The CDR3 region is CASSPRRTGLTYNEQFF. CDR3 nucleotides: TGTGCCAGCAGTCCGAGACGGACAGGGCTTACCTACAATGAGCAGTTCTTC.

This clone was detected once. The J gene is TRBJ2-1, the V gene TRBV5-1; weak D call: TRBD1 (5 bases). Germline CDR1 SGHRS, CDR2 YFSETQ. V lost 4 bases and J 12 bases, leaving 17 bases between the germline ends. CDR3 size: 13 residues. In nucleotides, the CDR3 is TGCGCCAGCAGCATGGATCAGGGCCTTCGGCAGTTCTTC. Translation: CASSMDQGLRQFF. The full variable domain, its missing parts supplied by reference TRBV5-1 and TRBJ2-1, is KAGVTQTPRYLIKTRGQQVTLSCSPISGHRSVSWYQQTPGQGLQFLFEYFSETQRNKGNFPGRFSGRQFSNSRSEMNVSTLELGDSALYLCASSMDQGLRQFFGPGTRLTVL.

The chain couples TRBV5-6 to TRBJ2-5; D is tentatively TRBD1 or TRBD2 (5 bases each). Gene TRBJ2-7 matches the end of the DNA better, so the J call may be wrong. The CDR3 is made up of 14 amino acids. Germline loops: CDR1 SGHDT, CDR2 YYEEEE. CDR3 coding DNA: TGTGCCAGCAGCTTTGTGGGGGATCGCGACGAGCAGTACTTC. It specifies CASSFVGDRDEQYF.

The chain is built from TRBV19 and TRBJ2-6, with 7 bases aligning to TRBD1. This CDR3 is 17 amino acids long. Germline V gene lookup returns CDR1 LNHDA and CDR2 SQIVND (reference sequence). After removal of 6 bases from V and 1 base from J, the junction contained 9 bases not matched to a gene. As DNA, the CDR3 is TGTGCCAGTAGCGCCGGGACAGCTGGTTCTGGGGCCAACGTCCTGACTTTC. The encoded protein is CASSAGTAGSGANVLTF. Using reference TRBV19 and TRBJ2-6 for the parts outside the CDR3, the full variable domain is DGGITQSPKYLFRKEGQNVTLSCEQNLNHDAMYWYRQDPGQGLRLIYYSQIVNDFQKGDIAEGYSVSREKKESFPLTVTSAQKNPTAFYLCASSAGTAGSGANVLTFGAGSRLTVL.

This rearrangement joins TRBV5-1 to TRBJ2-1; perhaps D is TRBD1 or TRBD2 (5 bases each). Deletions cut 0 bases from V and 6 bases from J, with 10 bases between. Germline V gene lookup returns CDR1 SGHRS and CDR2 YFSETQ. There are 14 residues in the CDR3. CDR3 DNA: TGCGCCAGCAGCTTGGAGGGACGCGGCAATGAGCAGTTCTTC. Encoded protein: CASSLEGRGNEQFF.

The chain carries TRBV6-1 and TRBJ2-3; 8 positions match TRBD1. Germline values: CDR1 MNHNS, CDR2 SASEGT. This CDR3 has 15 residues. V gave up 4 bases and J gave up 3 bases; unmatched junction bases: 6. This chain's CDR3 is CASSARQGRTDTQYF. CDR3 in DNA: TGTGCCAGCAGTGCTCGACAGGGGAGGACAGATACGCAGTATTTT.

The rearrangement links TRBV28 to TRBJ1-4; tentative D call: TRBD1 (6 bases). Germline values: CDR1 MDHEN, CDR2 SYDVKM. This CDR3 is 15 amino acids long. V was clipped by 4 bases and J by 5 bases, with 14 bases between them. DNA for the CDR3: TGTGCCAGCAGTTCCAACAGGGTGGCGAATGAAAAACTGTTTTTT. Translated, it gives CASSSNRVANEKLFF.

This rearrangement joins TRBV5-1 to TRBJ2-3; D is uncertain. Germline assignment: CDR1 SGHRS and CDR2 YFSETQ. Trimming left V 7 bases short and J 4 bases short, with 16 bases between. The CDR3 sequence is 14 residues long. The CDR3: CASSTVGIADTQYF. The CDR3, as DNA: TGCGCCAGCTCAACCGTGGGAATCGCAGATACGCAGTATTTT.